This is a list of T cell receptor beta chains from one sample in a study of T cells in Graves' hyperthyroidism and ophthalmopathy. TCRdb reanalysed the multiplex PCR reads using MiXCR and keeps one entry per CDR3 protein. The sample shows around 500,000 distinct CDR3 sequences, 20% to 25% of them seen only once. Material for sequencing was blood. These receptors originate from a woman between 70 and 85 years old with Graves' ophthalmopathy. The CDR3 runs from the conserved cysteine through the conserved F or W. A D gene is named only where the DNA matches it firmly. Size is omitted from some rows. Given values are once, few, many or a class for expanded clones.

>TRBJ2-7|TRBD1|TRBV9|few
CASSVVPDRGYEQYF
TGTGCCAGCAGCGTAGTCCCGGACAGGGGTTACGAGCAGTACTTC
>TRBJ1-5|-|TRBV24-1|-
CATTGQASDQPQHF
TGTGCCACCACCGGACAAGCCTCGGATCAGCCCCAGCATTTT
>TRBJ2-7|-|TRBV6-1|few
CASTPSGGRGWEQYF
TGTGCCAGCACCCCCAGTGGCGGCAGGGGATGGGAGCAGTACTTC
>TRBJ1-3|-|TRBV12-3/TRBV12-4|-
CASSLAASGYGNTIYF
TGTGCCAGCAGTTTAGCCGCCAGTGGATACGGAAACACCATATATTTT
>TRBJ1-1|-|TRBV6-2/TRBV6-3|many
CASSRQERVTEAFF
TGTGCCAGCAGTCGACAGGAGAGGGTCACTGAAGCTTTCTTT
>TRBJ2-7|-|TRBV11-1|-
CASSDKQGTYEQYF
TGTGCCAGCAGCGATAAACAGGGTACCTACGAGCAGTACTTC
>TRBJ2-7|-|TRBV3-1|many
CASSQEGPSYEQYF
TGTGCCAGCAGCCAAGAAGGGCCCTCCTACGAGCAGTACTTC
>TRBJ1-1|-|TRBV6-5|-
CASSYEVSTEAFF
TGTGCCAGCAGTTATGAGGTTTCCACTGAAGCTTTCTTT
>TRBJ2-7|TRBD2|TRBV19|-
CASSNVGGLARSSYEQYF
TGTGCCAGTAGCAACGTAGGGGGACTAGCCCGATCCTCGTACGAGCAGTACTTC
>TRBJ2-3|TRBD2|TRBV6-2/TRBV6-3|-
CASGTSGRSGTDTQYF
TGTGCCAGCGGCACTAGCGGGAGGAGCGGGACAGATACGCAGTATTTT
>TRBJ1-1|-|TRBV5-1|few
CASRAGVGNTEAFF
TGCGCCAGCAGAGCAGGGGTCGGGAACACTGAAGCTTTCTTT
>TRBJ2-1|-|TRBV7-8|many
CASSLGRANEQFF
TGTGCCAGCAGCTTAGGCAGGGCCAATGAGCAGTTCTTC
>TRBJ2-5|-|TRBV20-1|many
CSARRHRVETQYF
TGCAGTGCTAGAAGGCACAGGGTAGAGACCCAGTACTTC
>TRBJ1-5|-|TRBV7-2|many
CASSLASSPNQPQHF
TGTGCCAGCAGCTTAGCTTCCAGCCCCAATCAGCCCCAGCATTTT
>TRBJ2-1|-|TRBV20-1|once
CSASRDSYNQQFF
TGCAGTGCTAGCAGGGACTCCTACAATCAGCAGTTCTTC
>TRBJ1-2|TRBD1|TRBV4-2|-
CASSHADRAKTTHGYTF
TGTGCCAGCAGCCATGCGGACAGGGCTAAGACAACACATGGCTACACCTTC
>TRBJ2-7|TRBD1|TRBV28|few
CASSRTGASTEQYF
TGTGCCAGCAGTCGGACAGGGGCCTCTACCGAGCAGTACTTC
>TRBJ2-5|-|TRBV5-1|few
CASRRDFKETQYF
TGCGCCAGCAGAAGGGATTTCAAAGAGACCCAGTACTTC
>TRBJ1-5|TRBD1|TRBV7-9|-
CASSLGQGLGNQPQHF
TGTGCCAGCAGCTTGGGACAGGGTCTGGGGAATCAGCCCCAGCATTTT
>TRBJ2-7|-|TRBV30|many
CAWSGTGWEQYF
TGTGCCTGGAGTGGCACAGGTTGGGAGCAGTACTTC
>TRBJ2-2|-|TRBV11-2|-
CASSLLDWSAGELFF
TGTGCCAGCAGCTTACTGGACTGGTCTGCCGGGGAGCTGTTTTTT
>TRBJ2-5|TRBD1|TRBV9|-
CASSPRDREETQYF
TGTGCCAGCAGCCCCCGGGACAGGGAAGAGACCCAGTACTTC
>TRBJ2-4|TRBD1|TRBV6-1|few
CASRRDRHIAKNIQYF
TGTGCCAGCAGGAGGGACAGGCATATTGCCAAAAACATTCAGTACTTC
>TRBJ2-1|-|TRBV2|many
CASGDTRSYNEQFF
TGTGCCAGTGGGGACACCCGATCCTACAATGAGCAGTTCTTC
>TRBJ2-3|TRBD2|TRBV2|many
CASLLAGGPTDTQYF
TGTGCCAGCCTACTAGCGGGAGGGCCCACAGATACGCAGTATTTT
>TRBJ2-5|TRBD2|TRBV11-2|many
CASSSWTSGVQETQYF
TGTGCCAGCAGCTCGTGGACTAGCGGAGTGCAAGAGACCCAGTACTTC
>TRBJ1-5|-|TRBV4-1|-
CASSQAQHEGNQPQHF
TGCGCCAGCAGCCAAGCGCAACACGAAGGCAATCAGCCCCAGCATTTT
>TRBJ2-2|TRBD2|TRBV7-6|-
CASSLAAGASRELFF
TGTGCCAGCAGCTTAGCGGCGGGAGCATCCCGGGAGCTGTTTTTT
>TRBJ2-1|-|TRBV24-1|few
CATSDRGGSSYNEQFF
TGTGCCACCAGTGACCGGGGTGGAAGCTCCTACAATGAGCAGTTCTTC
>TRBJ2-5|-|TRBV2|many
CASSALLAGETQYF
TGTGCCAGCAGTGCCCTCCTGGCGGGCGAGACCCAGTACTTC
>TRBJ1-1|TRBD1|TRBV2|many
CASRIQGTNTEAFF
TGTGCCAGCAGGATACAGGGGACTAACACTGAAGCTTTCTTT